This TCR beta chain was profiled in a study of post-analysis software for immune sequencing data. Study-wide results and limits: Pronounced co-clustering by F measure was evident among identically batched samples. Controls had significantly higher normalized Chao1 diversity than multiple sclerosis patients.

The TCR beta cDNA libraries carried unique molecular identifiers. Researchers reported 400,000 to 600,000 cDNA molecules coming from around 1 to 10 million T cells. Using its own MiXCR run on the PCR reads, TCRdb lists one record per CDR3 protein. The table has 750,000 to 950,000 distinct CDR3 sequences, about 43% seen once; the top ten hold roughly 4.5%. Note on this clonotype: What it binds is not known.

The sequencing sample was made of blood. This clonotype was sampled from a girl between 5 and 17 years old with multiple sclerosis.

For the CDR3, the DNA is TGTGCCAGCAGCTCTTATAACAGGGATTTGAACACTGAAGCTTTCTTT. It yields the protein CASSSYNRDLNTEAFF. The genes are TRBV7-2 and TRBJ1-1; maybe TRBD1 (6 bases). The V end was cut by 4 bases, the J end by 0 bases, with 15 bases between. This CDR3 region has 16 residues. The germline gives CDR1 SGHTA, CDR2 FQGNSA.